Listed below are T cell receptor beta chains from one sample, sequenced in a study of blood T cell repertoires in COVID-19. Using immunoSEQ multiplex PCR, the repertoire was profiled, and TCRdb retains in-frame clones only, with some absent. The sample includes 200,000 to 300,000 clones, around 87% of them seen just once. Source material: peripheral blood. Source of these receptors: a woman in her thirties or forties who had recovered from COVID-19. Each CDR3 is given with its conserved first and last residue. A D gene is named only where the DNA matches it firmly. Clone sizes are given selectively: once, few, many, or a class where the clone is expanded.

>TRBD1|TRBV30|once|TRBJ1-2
CAWRTGVGYTF
TGTGCCTGGAGGACAGGGGTCGGCTACACCTTC
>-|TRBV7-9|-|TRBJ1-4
CASSPRGSGDEKLFF
TGTGCCAGCAGCCCTCGGGGGTCCGGGGATGAAAAACTGTTTTTT
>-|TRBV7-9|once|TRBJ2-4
CASSPPFRVQAKNIQYF
TGTGCCAGCAGCCCCCCCTTCAGGGTTCAAGCCAAAAACATTCAGTACTTC
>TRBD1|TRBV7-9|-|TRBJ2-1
CASSPDRGSYNEQFF
TGTGCCAGCAGCCCGGACAGGGGTTCCTACAATGAGCAGTTCTTC
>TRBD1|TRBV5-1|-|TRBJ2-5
CASSWGTVRVETQYF
TGCGCCAGCAGCTGGGGGACAGTTAGGGTAGAGACCCAGTACTTC
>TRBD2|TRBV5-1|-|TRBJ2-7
CASSERGVEYEQYF
TGCGCCAGCAGCGAGCGGGGCGTTGAATACGAGCAGTACTTC
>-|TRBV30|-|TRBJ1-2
CACAGFVNYGYTF
TGTGCCTGCGCAGGGTTCGTTAACTATGGCTACACCTTC
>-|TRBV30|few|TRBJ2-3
CAWSRTDSDTQYF
TGTGCCTGGAGTAGGACAGATTCAGATACGCAGTATTTT
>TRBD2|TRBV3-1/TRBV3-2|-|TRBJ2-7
CASSLAGLVDEQYF
TGTGCCAGCAGCCTAGCGGGCTTAGTAGACGAGCAGTACTTC
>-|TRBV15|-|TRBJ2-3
CATSGTLTDTQYF
TGTGCCACGTCCGGGACACTTACAGATACGCAGTATTTT
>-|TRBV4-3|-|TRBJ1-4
CASSQDYNEKLFF
TGCGCCAGCAGCCAAGATTATAATGAAAAACTGTTTTTT
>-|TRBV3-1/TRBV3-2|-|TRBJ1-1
CASSQVKRNTEAFF
TGTGCCAGCAGCCAGGTAAAGAGGAACACTGAAGCTTTCTTT
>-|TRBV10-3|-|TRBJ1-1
CAISDPRGRNTEAFF
TGTGCCATCAGTGACCCCAGGGGAAGGAACACTGAAGCTTTCTTT
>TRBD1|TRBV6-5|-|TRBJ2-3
CASNRQGTWAQYF
TGTGCCAGCAATCGACAGGGGACTTGGGCGCAGTATTTT
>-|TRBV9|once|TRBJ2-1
CASSSGGHNEQFF
TGTGCCAGCTCTTCGGGGGGCCACAATGAGCAGTTCTTC
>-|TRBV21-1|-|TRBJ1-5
CASTLGGGQWGNQPQHF
TGTGCCAGCACCCTAGGAGGGGGCCAATGGGGCAATCAGCCCCAGCATTTT
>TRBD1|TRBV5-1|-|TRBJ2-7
CASSLRQGSSYEQYF
TGCGCCAGCAGCTTAAGACAGGGCAGCTCCTACGAGCAGTACTTC
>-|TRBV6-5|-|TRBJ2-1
CASSSRRSEVNEQFF
TGTGCCAGCAGTTCACGGCGTTCAGAGGTCAATGAGCAGTTCTTC
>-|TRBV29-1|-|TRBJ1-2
CSVDRGGYGYTF
TGCAGCGTTGATCGCGGTGGCTATGGCTACACCTTC
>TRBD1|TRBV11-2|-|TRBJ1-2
CASRHVIFGTGGAPTF
TGTGCCAGCAGACATGTAATATTCGGGACAGGGGGCGCACCGACCTTC
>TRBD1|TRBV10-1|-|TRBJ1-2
CASAPGQNYGYTF
TGCGCCAGCGCCCCGGGACAGAACTATGGCTACACCTTC
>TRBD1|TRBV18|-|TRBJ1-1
CASSLQGAVEAFF
TGTGCCAGCTCACTACAGGGGGCGGTTGAAGCTTTCTTT
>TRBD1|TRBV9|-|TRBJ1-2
CASSPGGWSGYTF
TGTGCCAGCAGCCCAGGGGGCTGGAGTGGCTACACCTTC
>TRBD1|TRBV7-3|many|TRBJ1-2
CASSLRRDRGAYGYTF
TGTGCCAGCAGCCTTAGACGGGACAGGGGGGCCTATGGCTACACCTTC
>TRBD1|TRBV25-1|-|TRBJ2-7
CASGQGVEQYF
TGTGCCAGCGGCCAGGGGGTCGAGCAGTACTTC
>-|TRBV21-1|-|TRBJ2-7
CASSIQGDEQYF
TGTGCCAGCAGCATCCAGGGGGACGAGCAGTACTTC
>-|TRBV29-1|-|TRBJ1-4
CSARTDLNEKLFF
TGCAGCGCTCGGACAGACCTTAATGAAAAACTGTTTTTT
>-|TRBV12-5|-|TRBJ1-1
CASGLVGGGRGAFF
TGTGCTAGTGGTTTGGTAGGCGGCGGAAGAGGGGCTTTCTTT
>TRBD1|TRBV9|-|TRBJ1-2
CASSVEQGVGYTF
TGTGCCAGCAGCGTAGAACAGGGGGTAGGCTACACCTTC
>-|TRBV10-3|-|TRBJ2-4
CAISPQGQPKNIQYF
TGTGCCATCAGTCCGCAGGGTCAGCCCAAAAACATTCAGTACTTC
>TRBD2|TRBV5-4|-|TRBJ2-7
CASSLAGGGHYEQYF
TGTGCCAGCAGCTTGGCCGGGGGGGGGCATTACGAGCAGTACTTC
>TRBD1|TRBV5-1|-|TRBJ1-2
CASSLSGQAYGYTF
TGCGCCAGCAGCTTGAGTGGACAGGCCTATGGCTACACCTTC
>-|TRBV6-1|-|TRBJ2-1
CASSEAPTYNEQFF
TGTGCCAGCAGTGAAGCCCCAACCTACAATGAGCAGTTCTTC
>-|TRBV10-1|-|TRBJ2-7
CASSERSGAKGEQYF
TGCGCCAGCAGTGAACGGTCAGGGGCCAAAGGAGAGCAGTACTTC
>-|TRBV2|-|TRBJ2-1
CASREYNNEQFF
TGTGCCAGCAGAGAGTATAACAATGAGCAGTTCTTC
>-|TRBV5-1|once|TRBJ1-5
CASSLRQDQPQHF
TGCGCCAGCAGCTTGCGCCAGGATCAGCCCCAGCATTTT
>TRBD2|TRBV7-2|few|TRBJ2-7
CASSLRSGGGLYEQYF
TGTGCCAGCAGCTTAAGGTCTGGCGGGGGTCTCTACGAGCAGTACTTC
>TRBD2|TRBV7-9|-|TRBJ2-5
CASNRAGGRETQYF
TGTGCCAGCAATAGGGCGGGGGGGCGAGAGACCCAGTACTTC
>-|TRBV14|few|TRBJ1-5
CASSQGLAQPQHF
TGTGCCAGCAGCCAGGGTCTAGCCCAGCCCCAGCATTTT
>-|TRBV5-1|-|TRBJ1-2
CASSYDSYYGYTF
TGCGCCAGCAGCTATGACAGTTACTATGGCTACACCTTC
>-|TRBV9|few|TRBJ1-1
CASSVAGNTEAFF
TGTGCCAGCAGCGTAGCGGGGAACACTGAAGCTTTCTTT
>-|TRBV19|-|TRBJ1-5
CASGPNLVQPQHF
TGTGCCAGCGGTCCTAACCTTGTCCAGCCCCAGCATTTT
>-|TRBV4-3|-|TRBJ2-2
CASSQDLDYHTGELFF
TGCGCCAGCAGCCAAGACCTGGACTACCATACCGGGGAGCTGTTTTTT
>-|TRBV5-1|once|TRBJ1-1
CASSLDGVEAFF
TGCGCCAGCAGCTTGGATGGAGTCGAAGCTTTCTTT
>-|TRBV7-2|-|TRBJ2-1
CASTQRTYNEQFF
TGTGCCAGCACCCAGAGGACATACAATGAGCAGTTCTTC
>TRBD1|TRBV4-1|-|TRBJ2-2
CASRLAGTATTGELFF
TGCGCCAGCAGACTCGCCGGGACAGCTACCACCGGGGAGCTGTTTTTT
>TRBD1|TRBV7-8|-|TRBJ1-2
CASSILNRGSGYTF
TGTGCCAGCAGCATCCTTAACAGGGGTTCCGGCTACACCTTC
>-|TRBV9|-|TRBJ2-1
CASSVTQGYYNEQFF
TGTGCCAGCAGCGTAACCCAGGGATACTACAATGAGCAGTTCTTC
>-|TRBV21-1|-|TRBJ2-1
CASSKASKPPSGVDNEQFF
TGTGCCAGCAGCAAAGCATCCAAACCCCCTAGCGGGGTCGACAATGAGCAGTTCTTC